This T cell receptor (beta chain) was recovered during a study of blood T cells in healthy people across ages (dated by TCRdb to the mid-2010s). Notes on the research overall: In model experiments, roughly one uniquely barcoded TCR beta cDNA molecule per two T cells was captured by template switching. Using deep sequencing normalized with unique cDNA molecular identifiers, the study measured how TCR beta repertoire diversity changes with age. Donors were grouped into four age groups: young (average roughly 17 years), middle-aged (39), aged (roughly 67) and long-lived (around 80). For two donors (one aged 18 to 30 and one aged 80 or older), the study analyzed two additional independent replicas of 1 million unique cDNA reads from the same blood draw.

The receptor library was made with 5' RACE. Sequencing was performed on an Illumina HiSeq 2500. The second PCR ran for about 6 to 11 cycles and used a J-beta primer mix along with a sample-barcoded 5' primer. A template-switch 5' adaptor carrying 12 random nucleotides introduced a unique molecular identifier onto each TCR beta cDNA molecule. At least 2.5 million CDR3-containing paired-end reads were obtained from each sample. First-strand cDNA was synthesized from all RNA with the Mint cDNA synthesis kit, primed by a TRBC-specific oligonucleotide. Following uracil-DNA glycosylase treatment, a first 18-cycle PCR with universal primers M1SS and BC2_uni_R was performed on all cDNA. As for how the authors treated the data: For normalization, 1 million high-quality reads were randomly selected from each sample, with every read carrying a distinct molecular identifier. Reads sharing molecular identifiers were discarded rather than binned into consensus sequences. MiTCR, set to a Q25 quality threshold and the strictest error-elimination algorithm, was used for CDR3 identification, clonotype clustering and error correction. A nonparametric unseen species model using Euler transformation provided a lower-bound estimate of total TCR beta diversity. TCRdb reran the public reads through fastp at Q25 and MiXCR, keeping productive beta chains. Duplicate CDR3 protein sequences are folded into a single record with the most common DNA and genes. For this entry, the V and J calls and clone size follow TCRdb and not the study's own pipeline. Counted in this sample were some 940,000 distinct CDR3 sequences; around 29% of them appeared once. Roughly 10% of the sample comes from the top ten.

Donors were around 37 systemically healthy Caucasian individuals from Russia aged about 6 to 100 years. Around 10 milliliters of peripheral blood were collected from each donor into EDTA-treated Vacutainer tubes. Ficoll-Paque density-gradient centrifugation was used to isolate PBMCs, with at least 7 million obtained per sample. Total RNA, at least 5.5 micrograms per sample, was extracted from PBMCs with Trizol reagent. For every donor, an aliquot of PBMCs went through flow cytometry to measure the percentages of naive CD45RAhigh/CD27high T cells. Sequences LGHDT (CDR1) and YNNKEL (CDR2) are obtained from the germline V gene (reference sequence). V is cut back by 4 bases and J by 1 base, with 5 bases in the junction unmatched. The CDR3 runs 15 amino acids, cysteine and valine included. Solely the CDR3 DNA is kept, with 45 bases framed from the first base. The investigation overall reported the following: Total diversity estimates from one million sequenced T cells were considered lower bounds and underestimates. Because profiling used bulk unsorted PBMCs, naive and antigen-experienced compartments could not be compared conclusively. Observed TCR beta diversity per million T cells fell roughly linearly with age, and a significant reduction was already apparent by age around 40. A strong correlation was found between observed TCR beta diversity and the percentage of naive T cells measured by flow cytometry. Compared with the aged group, the long-lived group had more naive CD4+ T cells, fewer expanded clones and increased TCR diversity, suggesting age selection. Donor CMV infection status was unknown, potentially confounding age-related changes in expanded clonotypes.

As concerns this clonotype: What this receptor recognizes is not known. No quality values exist for individual bases; no much larger clone is one base distant.

The sample also formed part of further work on T cells of mothers and their children. The second study also describes: Nine systemically healthy Caucasian individuals, comprising three mothers and their six children, were included as donors. cDNA synthesis consumed the entire amount of extracted RNA, loaded at around 1.5 ug RNA in each 15 ul reaction. In the second PCR, sample barcodes and 2-4 random nucleotides were introduced via the M1S primer. Each mother yielded over 9 million TCR beta CDR3 reads and each child 2.5 million to 3 million reads. Thymic selection similarly shapes TCR recombination output in related and unrelated pairs, with minor effect from inherited differences. Normalized repertoire overlap was always slightly but never significantly higher in related than unrelated mother-child pairs. No persistent microchimeric T cell clones were detected, at a sensitivity of approximately 90 clones per million clonotypes. To look for features that set related mother-child pairs apart from unrelated individuals, the researchers ran deep NGS to compare the TCR beta repertoires of mothers and children. The mean age was around 40 +/- 4 years for the mothers and approximately 11 +/- 4 years for the children. Libraries were sequenced on Illumina HiSeq 2000 with 100+100 nt paired-end reads after adapter ligation with NEBNext reagents. To prevent cross-contamination, the mother and child libraries were prepared a month apart and were sequenced in separate runs. Each donor had between roughly 450,000 and 2,100,000 distinct TCR beta clonotypes identified. Naive TCR beta clonotypes were estimated from low-frequency clonotypes matched to each donor's FACS-determined naive share, without sorting.

The rearranged chain carries TRBV3-1 and TRBJ2-7, and 9 junctional nucleotides match TRBD2. The sample comprised blood. This receptor was obtained from a woman in her thirties or forties in good health. The CDR3 protein sequence reads: CASSRGGGGSYEQYV. The DNA sequence follows: TGTGCCAGCAGCCGAGGCGGGGGGGGGTCCTACGAGCAGTACGTC.